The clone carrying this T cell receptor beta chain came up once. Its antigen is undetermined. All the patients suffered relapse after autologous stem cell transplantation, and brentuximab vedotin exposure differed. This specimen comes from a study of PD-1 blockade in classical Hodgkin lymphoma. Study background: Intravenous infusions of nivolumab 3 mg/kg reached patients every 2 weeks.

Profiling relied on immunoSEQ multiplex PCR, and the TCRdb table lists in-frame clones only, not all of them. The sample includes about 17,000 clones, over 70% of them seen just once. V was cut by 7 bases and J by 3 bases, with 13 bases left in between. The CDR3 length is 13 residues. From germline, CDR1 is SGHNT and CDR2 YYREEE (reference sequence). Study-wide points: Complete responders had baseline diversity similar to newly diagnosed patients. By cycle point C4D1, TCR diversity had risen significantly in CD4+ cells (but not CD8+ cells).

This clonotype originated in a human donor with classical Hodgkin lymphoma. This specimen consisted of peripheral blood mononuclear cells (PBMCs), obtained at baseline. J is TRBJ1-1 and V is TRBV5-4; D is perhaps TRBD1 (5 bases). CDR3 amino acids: CASGTTGHTEAFF. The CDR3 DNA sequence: TGTGCCAGCGGGACCACGGGCCACACTGAAGCTTTCTTT.